A selection of T cell receptor beta chains follows, all from one sample in a study of identical twins. TCRdb re-analysed the 5' RACE reads in MiXCR, keeping a single row per CDR3 protein. Counted here are hundreds of thousands of distinct CDR3 sequences, approximately 20% occurring once; the ten biggest clones make up about 0.5%. These sequences were also reported in another study, on yellow fever vaccine responses in identical twins.

The source material was CD4+ T cells sorted from blood. These receptors all come from a woman between 18 and 29 years old in good health. CDR3s include the opening cysteine and the closing phenylalanine or tryptophan. A D gene is named only where the DNA matches it firmly. Clone size is shown for a subset of rows, as once, few, many or a class of expanded clone.

>TRBJ2-3|TRBV7-9|few|TRBD2
CASSSSGLSTDTQYF
TGTGCCAGCAGCTCTAGCGGGCTAAGCACAGATACGCAGTATTTT
>TRBJ2-3|TRBV6-5|few|NA
CASSYSGDTITDTQYF
TGTGCCAGCAGTTACTCCGGGGACACCATCACAGATACGCAGTATTTT
>TRBJ2-5|TRBV12-3/TRBV12-4|many|NA
CASSLIPVETQYF
TGTGCCAGCAGTTTAATCCCTGTGGAGACCCAGTACTTC
>TRBJ2-3|TRBV20-1|NA|NA
CSASNHPADTQYF
TGCAGTGCTAGTAACCACCCGGCGGATACGCAGTATTTT
>TRBJ2-1|TRBV10-3|once|NA
CAISGMTDGEQFF
TGTGCCATCAGTGGAATGACAGATGGTGAGCAGTTCTTC
>TRBJ2-1|TRBV5-6|NA|NA
CASSLPGSYNEQFF
TGTGCCAGCAGCTTGCCAGGATCCTACAATGAGCAGTTCTTC
>TRBJ2-7|TRBV5-1|few|TRBD2
CASSWGTTNYEQYF
TGCGCCAGCAGCTGGGGGACTACTAACTACGAGCAGTACTTC
>TRBJ2-7|TRBV5-1|NA|TRBD1
CASSSAKIPDRGFYEQYF
TGCGCCAGCAGCTCGGCGAAAATCCCGGACAGGGGGTTCTACGAGCAGTACTTC
>TRBJ2-7|TRBV9|few|TRBD2
CASSVAPGLNEQYF
TGTGCCAGCAGCGTAGCCCCGGGACTAAACGAGCAGTACTTC
>TRBJ2-3|TRBV5-1|few|TRBD2
CASSTTGTSGREGTDTQYF
TGCGCCAGCAGCACGACAGGGACTAGCGGGAGGGAAGGCACAGATACGCAGTATTTT
>TRBJ1-5|TRBV28|few|NA
CASTQRSGGNQPQHF
TGTGCCAGCACCCAACGATCGGGAGGCAATCAGCCCCAGCATTTT
>TRBJ2-1|TRBV21-1|few|NA
CATLIWGEQFF
TGTGCCACCCTCATCTGGGGTGAGCAGTTCTTC
>TRBJ2-3|TRBV5-1|NA|TRBD2
CASSLGGGSADTQYF
TGCGCCAGCAGCTTGGGGGGCGGGAGCGCAGATACGCAGTATTTT
>TRBJ2-3|TRBV7-2|few|NA
CASSHLLPGDADTQYF
TGTGCCAGCAGCCACTTACTCCCGGGAGACGCTGATACGCAGTATTTT
>TRBJ2-1|TRBV11-3|NA|NA
CASSRVATLGYNEQFF
TGTGCCAGCAGCCGCGTTGCGACCCTGGGGTACAATGAGCAGTTCTTC
>TRBJ2-1|TRBV4-1|few|NA
CASSQSLGGPYNEQFF
TGCGCCAGCAGCCAGTCCCTAGGGGGGCCTTACAATGAGCAGTTCTTC
>TRBJ1-1|TRBV4-1|few|NA
CASSQVWERSEAFF
TGCGCCAGCAGCCAAGTCTGGGAACGCTCTGAAGCTTTCTTT
>TRBJ2-1|TRBV20-1|few|NA
CSASVRPALSYNEQFF
TGCAGTGCTAGTGTCAGGCCGGCCCTCTCCTACAATGAGCAGTTCTTC
>TRBJ2-7|TRBV3-1|few|NA
CASSQRGLRATYEQYF
TGTGCCAGCAGCCAGAGGGGGTTGCGGGCCACCTACGAGCAGTACTTC
>TRBJ2-1|TRBV28|few|TRBD2
CASVRWTSRYNEQFF
TGTGCCAGCGTTAGGTGGACTAGCAGATACAATGAGCAGTTCTTC
>TRBJ1-1|TRBV11-2|NA|NA
CASSLLPPGSNTEAFF
TGTGCCAGCAGCTTACTCCCCCCCGGTTCGAACACTGAAGCTTTCTTT
>TRBJ2-5|TRBV7-9|few|NA
CASSLASEATQYF
TGTGCCAGCAGCTTAGCTAGCGAGGCGACCCAGTACTTC
>TRBJ1-1|TRBV29-1|NA|NA
CSVFPRGGKNTEAFF
TGCAGCGTTTTTCCCCGGGGAGGAAAGAACACTGAAGCTTTCTTT
>TRBJ2-5|TRBV11-2|NA|TRBD2
CASSPAGLAGGIETQYF
TGTGCCAGCAGCCCAGCTGGTCTAGCGGGAGGAATAGAGACCCAGTACTTC
>TRBJ1-5|TRBV28|NA|NA
CASSYRVVRQPQHF
TGTGCCAGCAGTTACAGGGTAGTCAGACAGCCCCAGCATTTT
>TRBJ2-7|TRBV11-2|few|NA
CASSLVPQAYEQYF
TGTGCCAGCAGCTTAGTTCCCCAAGCCTACGAGCAGTACTTC
>TRBJ2-3|TRBV12-3/TRBV12-4|NA|TRBD1
CASSRQGTYSTDTQYF
TGTGCCAGCAGCCGACAGGGGACCTATAGCACAGATACGCAGTATTTT
>TRBJ1-1|TRBV20-1|NA|NA
CSAREGGPARTEAFF
TGCAGTGCTAGAGAGGGGGGCCCGGCTCGCACTGAAGCTTTCTTT
>TRBJ2-2|TRBV4-1|NA|NA
CASRHGTSNTGELFF
TGCGCCAGCCGCCACGGGACTTCGAACACCGGGGAGCTGTTTTTT
>TRBJ2-7|TRBV7-3|NA|NA
CASSPWVVADSYEQYF
TGTGCCAGCAGCCCGTGGGTGGTAGCGGACTCCTACGAGCAGTACTTC
>TRBJ2-1|TRBV6-1|NA|NA
CASSTGQSTAGEQFF
TGTGCCAGCAGTACCGGACAGTCTACGGCGGGTGAGCAGTTCTTC